The 5 T cell receptor beta chains reported below all come from one sample, sequenced in a study of regulatory T cells in long-lasting Graves disease. Time point reported: persistent/refractory GD, antithyroid drugs over 5 years with positive TRAb. The TCR library was made from RNA extracted from PBMCs. Construction of the TCR beta libraries employed iRepertoire HTBI primers in conjunction with Arm-PCR of CDR3 regions. TCRdb called the multiplex PCR reads again in MiXCR, with one record for every CDR3 protein. The sample gives roughly 300,000 distinct CDR3 sequences, roughly 21% of which show up once; approximately 53% is in the top ten. Sample: peripheral blood mononuclear cells (PBMCs), taken when the disease was refractory, from a patient treated with antithyroid drugs. The receptor source for this set is a female donor with Graves disease.

This clonotype was found many times. The V call is TRBV28, the J call TRBJ1-1; unclear D gene. The CDR3 is 13 amino acids. V was pared by 3 bases and J by 10 bases, with 15 bases between. In germline, CDR1 is MDHEN, CDR2 SYDVKM. CDR3 in amino acids: CASSLRSPRSAFF. The CDR3 DNA is TGTGCCAGCAGTTTGAGGTCGCCTCGGTCAGCTTTCTTT. Full variable domain (missing parts from reference TRBV28 and TRBJ1-1): DVKVTQSSRYLVKRTGEKVFLECVQDMDHENMFWYRQDPGLGLRLIYFSYDVKMKEKGDIPEGYSVSREKKERFSLILESASTNQTSMYLCASSLRSPRSAFFGQGTRLTVV.

The table lists this clonotype with many counts. The V call is TRBV10-2, the J call TRBJ2-7; no clear D gene. Germline V gene data show CDR1 as WSHSY and CDR2 as SAAADI. The CDR3 is made up of 13 amino acids. V shed 0 bases and J shed 2 bases, with 5 bases lying between them. This CDR3 is CASSESTAYEQYF. The CDR3 region has the DNA TGCGCCAGCAGTGAGTCGACGGCCTACGAGCAGTACTTC.

Comment on this clonotype: This clone may be a read error of a much larger clone one base away. The chain uses TRBV20-1 and TRBJ1-6; TRBD1 might be the D (5 bases). Trimming stripped 3 bases from V and 9 bases from J, with 18 bases between. Germline V CDR1 and CDR2: DFQATT, SNEGSKA (reference sequence). The CDR3 has 15 residues. The CDR3 loop reads CSARIPQGLGSPLHF. CDR3 DNA: TGCAGTGCTAGGATTCCCCAGGGATTGGGTTCACCCCTCCACTTT.

In this sample, this clonotype turned up a few times. The rearrangement uses TRBV19 and TRBJ1-1, with D tentatively TRBD1 (6 bases). Germline V gene sequence: CDR1 LNHDA, CDR2 SQIVND (reference sequence). V was shortened by 7 bases and J by 0 bases, with 21 bases between the two germline ends. The CDR3 contains 17 residues. CDR3 nucleotides: TGTGCCAGTATAGCAGGGGCCTACCACGGGGTGAACACTGAAGCTTTCTTT. Translating it yields CASIAGAYHGVNTEAFF.

This clonotype occurred many times. The V and J genes are TRBV19 and TRBJ1-1; D perhaps matches TRBD1 (5 bases). Trimming removed 6 bases from V and 1 base from J, with 12 bases in between. The germline V gene encodes CDR1 LNHDA and CDR2 SQIVND (reference sequence). The CDR3 spans 14 residues. In DNA form, the CDR3 reads TGTGCCAGTAGGCTAAGAGGGGAGAACACTGAAGCTTTCTTT. This sequence encodes CASRLRGENTEAFF.